This T cell receptor (beta chain) derives from a study of Graves' ophthalmopathy and Graves' hyperthyroidism. CDR1 and CDR2 (germline): MGHDK, SYGVNS. The CDR3 length is 13 residues. V lost 2 bases to trimming and J lost 6 bases, with 10 bases between them. Amplification targeted the TCR beta CDR3 regions, with RNA transcripts as the source material. Scientists carried out first-round RT-PCR using HTBI primers and then a second-round multiplex PCR. Using its own MiXCR run on the multiplex PCR reads, TCRdb lists one record per CDR3 protein. Here the sample spans some 350,000 distinct CDR3 sequences, approximately 18% being singletons. Aged 18 to 65, hyperthyroidism patients had been newly diagnosed, with under 2 months' duration. This clonotype was seen only a few times.

This sequence was found in an adult woman with stable Graves' hyperthyroidism. The V gene is TRBV25-1, the J gene TRBJ1-2; D uncertain. Sequencing was done on a sample of peripheral blood. The CDR3 region has the DNA TGTGCCAGCAGTGAAGACACAGAGGATGGCTACACCTTC. Translation gives CASSEDTEDGYTF.